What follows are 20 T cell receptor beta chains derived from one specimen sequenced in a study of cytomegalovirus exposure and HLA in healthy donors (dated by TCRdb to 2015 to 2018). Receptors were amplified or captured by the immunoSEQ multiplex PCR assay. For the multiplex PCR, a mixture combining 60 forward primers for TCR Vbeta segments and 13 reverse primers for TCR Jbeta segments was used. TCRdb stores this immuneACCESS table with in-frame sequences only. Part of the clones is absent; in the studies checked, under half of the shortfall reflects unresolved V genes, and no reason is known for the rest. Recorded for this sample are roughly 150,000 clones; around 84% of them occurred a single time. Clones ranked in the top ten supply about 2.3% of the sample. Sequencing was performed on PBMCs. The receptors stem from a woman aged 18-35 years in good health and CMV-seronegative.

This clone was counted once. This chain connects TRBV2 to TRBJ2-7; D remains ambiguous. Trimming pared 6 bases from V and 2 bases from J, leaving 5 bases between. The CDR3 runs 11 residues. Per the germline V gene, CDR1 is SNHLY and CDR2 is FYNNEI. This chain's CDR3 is CASSRTYEQYF. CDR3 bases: TGTGCCAGCAGCAGAACCTACGAGCAGTACTTC.

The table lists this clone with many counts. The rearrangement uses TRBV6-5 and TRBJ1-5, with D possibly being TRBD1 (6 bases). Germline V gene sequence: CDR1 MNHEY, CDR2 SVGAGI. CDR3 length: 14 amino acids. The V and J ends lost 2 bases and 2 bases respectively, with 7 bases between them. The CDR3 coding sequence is TGTGCCAGCAGTTACGCAGGGGGCAATCAGCCCCAGCATTTT. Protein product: CASSYAGGNQPQHF.

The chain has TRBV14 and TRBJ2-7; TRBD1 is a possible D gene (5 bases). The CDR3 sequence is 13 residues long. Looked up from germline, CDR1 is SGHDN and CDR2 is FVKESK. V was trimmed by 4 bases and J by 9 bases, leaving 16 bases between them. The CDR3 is CASSPFQGVAQYF. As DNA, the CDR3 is TGTGCCAGCAGCCCCTTCCAGGGTGTAGCGCAGTACTTC.

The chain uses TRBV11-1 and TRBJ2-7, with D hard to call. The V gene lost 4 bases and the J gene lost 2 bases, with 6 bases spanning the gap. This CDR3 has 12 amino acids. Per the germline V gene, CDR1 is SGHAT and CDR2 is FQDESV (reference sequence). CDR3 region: CASSSLPYEQYF. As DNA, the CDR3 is TGTGCCAGCAGCTCTCTACCCTACGAGCAGTACTTC.

This CDR3 reads CAWRSTGVGSSPLHF. CDR3 DNA: TGTGCCTGGAGGTCAACGGGGGTGGGGAGTTCACCCCTCCACTTT. The rearrangement joins TRBV30 to TRBJ1-6; tentatively, D is TRBD1 (5 bases). The germline V gene encodes CDR1 GTSNPN and CDR2 SVGIG (reference sequence). This CDR3 has 15 amino acids. Trimming stripped 3 bases from V and 9 bases from J, with 18 bases between.

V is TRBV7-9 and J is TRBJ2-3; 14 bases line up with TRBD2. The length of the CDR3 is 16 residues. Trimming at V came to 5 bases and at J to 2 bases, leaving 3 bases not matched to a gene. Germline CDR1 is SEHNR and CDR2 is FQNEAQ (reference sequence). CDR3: CASSPGLAGDTDTQYF. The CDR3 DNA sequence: TGTGCCAGCAGCCCGGGACTAGCGGGGGACACAGATACGCAGTATTTT. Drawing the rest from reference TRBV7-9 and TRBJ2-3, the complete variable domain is DTGVSQNPRHKITKRGQNVTFRCDPISEHNRLYWYRQTLGQGPEFLTYFQNEAQLEKSRLLSDRFSAERPKGSFSTLEIQRTEQGDSAMYLCASSPGLAGDTDTQYFGPGTRLTVL.

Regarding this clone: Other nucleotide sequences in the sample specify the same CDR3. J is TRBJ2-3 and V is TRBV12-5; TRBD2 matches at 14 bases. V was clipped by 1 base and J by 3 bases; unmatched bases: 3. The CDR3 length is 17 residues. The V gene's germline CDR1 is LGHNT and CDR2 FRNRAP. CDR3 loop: CASGLGTSGGLTDTQYF. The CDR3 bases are TGTGCTAGTGGTTTGGGGACTAGCGGGGGGCTGACAGATACGCAGTATTTT.

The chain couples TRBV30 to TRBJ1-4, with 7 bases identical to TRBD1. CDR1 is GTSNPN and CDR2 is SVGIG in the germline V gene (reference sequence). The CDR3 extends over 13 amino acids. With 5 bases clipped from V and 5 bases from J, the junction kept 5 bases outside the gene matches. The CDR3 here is CAWGQGGNEKLFF. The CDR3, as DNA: TGTGCCTGGGGCCAGGGGGGAAATGAAAAACTGTTTTTT.

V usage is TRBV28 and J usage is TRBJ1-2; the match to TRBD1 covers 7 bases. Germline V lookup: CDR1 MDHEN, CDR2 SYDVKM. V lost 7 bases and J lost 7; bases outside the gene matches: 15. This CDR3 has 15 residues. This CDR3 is CASTTEGAGSPGYTF. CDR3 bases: TGTGCCAGCACCACGGAGGGGGCAGGGAGTCCTGGCTACACCTTC.

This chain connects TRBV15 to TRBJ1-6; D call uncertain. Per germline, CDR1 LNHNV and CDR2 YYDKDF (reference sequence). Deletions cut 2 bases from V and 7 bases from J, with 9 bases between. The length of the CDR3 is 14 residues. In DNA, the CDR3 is TGTGCCACCAGCAGAAATCAGGCGAATTCACCCCTCCACTTT. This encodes CATSRNQANSPLHF.

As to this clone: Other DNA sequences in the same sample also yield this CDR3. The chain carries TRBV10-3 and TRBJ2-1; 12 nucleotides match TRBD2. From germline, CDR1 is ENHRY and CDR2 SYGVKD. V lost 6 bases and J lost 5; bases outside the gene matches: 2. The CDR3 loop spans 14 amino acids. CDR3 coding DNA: TGTGCCATCAGAAGGACTAGCGGGGACAATGAGCAGTTCTTC. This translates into CAIRRTSGDNEQFF.

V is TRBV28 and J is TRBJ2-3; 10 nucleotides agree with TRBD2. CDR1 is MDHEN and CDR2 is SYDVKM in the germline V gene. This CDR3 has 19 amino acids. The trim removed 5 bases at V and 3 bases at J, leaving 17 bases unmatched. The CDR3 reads CASSTIHGSAGGPTDTQYF. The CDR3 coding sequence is TGTGCCAGCAGTACAATACATGGATCAGCGGGAGGGCCGACAGATACGCAGTATTTT.

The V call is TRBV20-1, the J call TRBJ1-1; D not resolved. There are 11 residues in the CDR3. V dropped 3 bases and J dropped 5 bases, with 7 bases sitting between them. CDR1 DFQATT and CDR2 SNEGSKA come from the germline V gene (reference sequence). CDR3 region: CSASGRTEAFF. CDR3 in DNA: TGCAGTGCTAGCGGGAGGACTGAAGCTTTCTTT.

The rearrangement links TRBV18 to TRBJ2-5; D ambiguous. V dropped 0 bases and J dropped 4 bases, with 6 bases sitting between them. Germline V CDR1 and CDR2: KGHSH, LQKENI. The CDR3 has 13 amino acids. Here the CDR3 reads CASSPPRSETQYF. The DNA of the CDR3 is TGTGCCAGCTCACCACCGAGATCAGAGACCCAGTACTTC. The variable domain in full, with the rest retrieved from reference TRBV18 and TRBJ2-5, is NAGVMQNPRHLVRRRGQEARLRCSPMKGHSHVYWYRQLPEEGLKFMVYLQKENIIDESGMPKERFSAEFPKEGPSILRIQQVVRGDSAAYFCASSPPRSETQYFGPGTRLLVL.

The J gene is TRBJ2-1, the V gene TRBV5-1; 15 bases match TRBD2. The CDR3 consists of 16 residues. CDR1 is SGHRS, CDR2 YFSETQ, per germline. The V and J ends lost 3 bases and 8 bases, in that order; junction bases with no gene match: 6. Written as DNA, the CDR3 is TGCGCCAGCAGCTCAACAGGACTAGCGGGGGGGCATGAGCAGTTCTTC. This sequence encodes CASSSTGLAGGHEQFF.

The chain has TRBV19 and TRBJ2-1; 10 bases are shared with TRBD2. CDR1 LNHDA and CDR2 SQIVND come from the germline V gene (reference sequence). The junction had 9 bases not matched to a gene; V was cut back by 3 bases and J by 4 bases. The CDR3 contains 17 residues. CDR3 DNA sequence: TGTGCCAGTAGTATGGGGAACGGACTAGCGGAGTACAATGAGCAGTTCTTC. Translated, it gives CASSMGNGLAEYNEQFF.

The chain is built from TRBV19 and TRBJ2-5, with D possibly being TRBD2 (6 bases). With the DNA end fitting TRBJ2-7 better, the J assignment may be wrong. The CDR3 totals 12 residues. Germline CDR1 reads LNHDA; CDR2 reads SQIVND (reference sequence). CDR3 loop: CASTGSSYEQYF. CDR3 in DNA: TGTGCCAGTACCGGGAGCTCCTACGAGCAGTACTTC.

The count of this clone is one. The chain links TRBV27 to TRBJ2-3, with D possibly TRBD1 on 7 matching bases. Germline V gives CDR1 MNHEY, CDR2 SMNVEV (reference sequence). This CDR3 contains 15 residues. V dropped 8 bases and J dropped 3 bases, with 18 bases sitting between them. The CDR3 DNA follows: TGTGCCAGCCTGCCAGGGGGGTTTGGGACAGATACGCAGTATTTT. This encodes CASLPGGFGTDTQYF.

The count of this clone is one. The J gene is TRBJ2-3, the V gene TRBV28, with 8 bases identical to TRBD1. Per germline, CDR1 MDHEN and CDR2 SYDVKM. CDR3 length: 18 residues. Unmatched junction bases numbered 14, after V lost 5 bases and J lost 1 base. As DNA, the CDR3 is TGTGCCAGCAGTCCGAGGGACAGGTCCTACGAGGGCACAGATACGCAGTATTTT. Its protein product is CASSPRDRSYEGTDTQYF.

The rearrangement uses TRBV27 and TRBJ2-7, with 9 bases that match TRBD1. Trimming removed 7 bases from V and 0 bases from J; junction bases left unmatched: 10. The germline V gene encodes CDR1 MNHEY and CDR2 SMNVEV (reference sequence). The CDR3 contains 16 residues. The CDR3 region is CASTLTGGDPSYEQYF. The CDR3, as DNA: TGTGCCAGCACCCTTACAGGGGGCGACCCCTCCTACGAGCAGTACTTC.